Below are 25 T cell receptor beta chains sequenced from a single sample in a study of T cells in Graves' hyperthyroidism and ophthalmopathy. Amplification targeted TCR beta CDR3 regions from RNA transcripts. HTBI primers drove first-round RT-PCR of the TCR CDR3. TCRdb used MiXCR to reprocess the multiplex PCR reads, holding one entry per CDR3 protein. The table has over 550,000 distinct CDR3 sequences, around 17% seen once. Input material: blood. The receptors shown here come from a woman under 30 with Graves' hyperthyroidism.

This clonotype was seen only a few times. This chain connects TRBV28 to TRBJ2-5, with a tentative D call TRBD1 (7 bases). Deletions cut 3 bases from V and 13 bases from J, with 15 bases between. Germline lookup yields CDR1 MDHEN and CDR2 SYDVKM. The CDR3 totals 12 residues. The CDR3 DNA is TGTGCCAGCAGTTTTACAGGGACAGCGGGGTACTTC. Protein product: CASSFTGTAGYF.

The V call is TRBV7-9, the J call TRBJ2-1; D could derive from TRBD1 or TRBD2 (5 bases each). CDR3 length: 14 amino acids. CDR1 is SEHNR and CDR2 is FQNEAQ in the germline V gene (reference sequence). V was cut by 3 bases and J by 7 bases, with 13 bases left in between. Here the CDR3 DNA reads TGTGCCAGCAGCTTCGGAGAGGGACGGAATGAGCAGTTCTTC. Translation gives CASSFGEGRNEQFF.

This clonotype was picked up many times. The chain couples TRBV5-1 to TRBJ1-1; D is perhaps TRBD1 (6 bases). Deletions cut 0 bases from V and 0 bases from J, with 12 bases between. The germline V gene encodes CDR1 SGHRS and CDR2 YFSETQ. CDR3 length equals 16 residues. This chain's CDR3 is CASSLETGIMNTEAFF. In DNA, the CDR3 is TGCGCCAGCAGCTTGGAAACAGGGATAATGAACACTGAAGCTTTCTTT.

This clonotype occurred many times. The rearrangement uses TRBV6-1 and TRBJ1-1; D is perhaps TRBD1 (6 bases). The length of the CDR3 is 12 residues. Germline loops: CDR1 MNHNS, CDR2 SASEGT. V lost 6 bases, J lost 6 bases, and 11 bases lay in between. DNA of the CDR3: TGTGCCAGCAGCGCGCGACAGGCTGAAGCTTTCTTT. This codes for CASSARQAEAFF.

This clonotype occurred a few times. The chain joins TRBV12-3 or TRBV12-4 to TRBJ1-2, with D perhaps matching TRBD1 (5 bases). V was shortened by 1 base and J by 7 bases, with 16 bases between the two germline ends. CDR3 size: 15 residues. The CDR3 sequence: CASSLDWERGAGYTF. The CDR3 region has the DNA TGTGCCAGCAGTTTAGATTGGGAACGAGGGGCTGGCTACACCTTC.

The chain combines TRBV24-1 with TRBJ2-3, with D tentatively TRBD1 (6 bases). CDR3 size: 14 residues. Trimming shortened V by 5 bases and J by 0 bases, and 8 bases separated the two germline ends. Germline V CDR1 and CDR2: KGHDR, SFDVKD. The CDR3 bases are TGTGCCACCAGTGGGACAGCTAGCACAGATACGCAGTATTTT. Its translation is CATSGTASTDTQYF.

The chain uses TRBV9 and TRBJ1-2; TRBD1 might be the D (6 bases). From germline, CDR1 is SGDLS and CDR2 YYNGEE. The ends were cut back, 5 bases at V and 1 base at J, with 15 bases in the middle. The CDR3 is made up of 15 amino acids. The CDR3 spells CASRDRGRGNYGYTF. The DNA of the CDR3 is TGTGCCAGCAGAGATAGGGGCAGGGGTAACTATGGCTACACCTTC.

The chain is built from TRBV9 and TRBJ1-3; TRBD1 is a possible D gene (5 bases). CDR1 SGDLS and CDR2 YYNGEE come from the germline V gene. The CDR3 length is 15 residues. V was cut by 0 bases and J by 2 bases, with 9 bases left in between. CDR3 bases: TGTGCCAGCAGCGTAGGTGGGGCGGCTGGAAACACCATATATTTT. As protein: CASSVGGAAGNTIYF.

J is TRBJ2-4 and V is TRBV25-1; D might be TRBD2 (6 bases). Looked up from germline, CDR1 is MGHDK and CDR2 is SYGVNS. The CDR3 is made up of 16 amino acids. The V gene lost 4 bases and the J gene lost 1 base, with 14 bases spanning the gap. Here the CDR3 DNA reads TGTGCCAGCAGTGGCGGGACCCCGGGGGCCAAAAACATTCAGTACTTC. This encodes CASSGGTPGAKNIQYF.

The chain has TRBV6-5 and TRBJ2-2; 7 bases line up with TRBD1. The CDR3 contains 16 residues. J lost 2 bases, V lost 0 bases, and 3 bases had no gene match. Germline CDR1 and CDR2: MNHEY and SVGAGI. The CDR3 bases are TGTGCCAGCAGTTACTCGTACAGGGGCAACACCGGGGAGCTGTTTTTT. This sequence encodes CASSYSYRGNTGELFF.

This clonotype was picked up many times. This chain uses TRBV6-5 with TRBJ2-5; TRBD1 or TRBD2 may be the D gene (5 bases each). This CDR3 is built from 15 residues. From germline, CDR1 is MNHEY and CDR2 SVGAGI. V was trimmed by 0 bases and J by 1 base, leaving 9 bases between them. The CDR3 DNA is TGTGCCAGCAGTTACTCCGGGACGGCCCAAGAGACCCAGTACTTC. This sequence encodes CASSYSGTAQETQYF.

This clonotype was seen only once. J is TRBJ1-1 and V is TRBV6-5; no clear D gene. The CDR3 extends over 15 amino acids. Trimming stripped 0 bases from V and 6 bases from J, with 14 bases between. CDR1 is MNHEY and CDR2 is SVGAGI in the germline V gene. The CDR3 DNA sequence: TGTGCCAGCAGTTACTCGGGCACCCTAAACTCTGAAGCTTTCTTT. Residues: CASSYSGTLNSEAFF.

The chain couples TRBV7-9 to TRBJ2-7; tentative D call: TRBD1 (6 bases). The CDR3 consists of 14 residues. The germline CDR1 and CDR2 sequences are SEHNR and FQNEAQ (reference sequence). Trimming removed 5 bases from V and 4 bases from J, with 15 bases in between. In nucleotides, the CDR3 is TGTGCCAGCAGCCGCTTTACAGGGTGGTACGAGCAGTACTTC. This encodes CASSRFTGWYEQYF.

This clonotype has at least ten counts. V is TRBV12-3 or TRBV12-4 and J is TRBJ2-1; maybe TRBD2 (6 bases). The length of the CDR3 is 15 residues. The V end was cut by 7 bases, the J end by 2 bases, with 15 bases between. CDR3 region: CASNPTGTAYNEQFF. For the CDR3, the DNA is TGTGCCAGCAATCCAACCGGGACTGCCTACAATGAGCAGTTCTTC.

This clonotype was seen a handful of times. The rearrangement uses TRBV30 and TRBJ1-4, with D hard to call. Trimming shortened V by 3 bases and J by 4 bases, and 6 bases separated the two germline ends. The CDR3 is made up of 12 amino acids. Per germline, CDR1 GTSNPN and CDR2 SVGIG (reference sequence). In nucleotides, the CDR3 is TGTGCCTGGAGGGCCGGTAATGAAAAACTGTTTTTT. It yields the protein CAWRAGNEKLFF. The whole variable domain, filled in from reference TRBV30 and TRBJ1-4, reads SQTIHQWPATLVQPVGSPLSLECTVEGTSNPNLYWYRQAAGRGLQLLFYSVGIGQISSEVPQNLSASRPQDRQFILSSKKLLLSDSGFYLCAWRAGNEKLFFGSGTQLSVL.

This chain links TRBV7-2 with TRBJ1-6; 8 bases are a match to TRBD1. The CDR3 length is 14 residues. With 3 bases clipped from V and 10 bases from J, the junction kept 5 bases outside the gene matches. CDR1 and CDR2 from the germline V gene are SGHTA and FQGNSA. For the CDR3, the DNA is TGTGCCAGCAGCTTGGGACAGGATTTGTCACCCCTCCACTTT. Translated, it gives CASSLGQDLSPLHF.

The rearrangement links TRBV10-1 to TRBJ1-1, with 7 bases fitting TRBD1. Germline V gene sequence: CDR1 WNHNN, CDR2 SYGVQD (reference sequence). V shed 3 bases and J 5 bases; nucleotides not matched to a gene: 12. The CDR3 has 16 amino acids. Here the CDR3 reads CASSDSLQGRKTEAFF. The CDR3 DNA sequence: TGCGCCAGCAGTGACTCTTTACAGGGGAGGAAAACTGAAGCTTTCTTT.

This clonotype was found a few times. The chain employs TRBV20-1 and TRBJ2-7; D not resolved. V was cut by 0 bases and J by 3 bases, with 12 bases left in between. Germline V gene lookup returns CDR1 DFQATT and CDR2 SNEGSKA (reference sequence). CDR3 length: 14 residues. CDR3 sequence reads: CSARDGRAGYEQYF. DNA for the CDR3: TGCAGTGCTAGAGATGGTCGGGCAGGCTACGAGCAGTACTTC.

In its sample, this clonotype was seen a few times. The CDR3 end shows no conserved phenylalanine or tryptophan, and so a read error is likely. CDR3 nucleotides: TGCAGCGTGTCCGCCGGGACAGGGAACACTGAAGCTTTCTCT. Encoded protein: CSVSAGTGNTEAFS. V gene TRBV29-1 combines with J gene TRBJ1-1; 8 positions match TRBD1. J gave up 1 base and V 6 bases, and 7 bases lay outside the gene matches. The CDR3 has 14 residues. Germline V CDR1 and CDR2: SQVTM, ANQGSEA.

This clonotype was counted ten times or more. This chain uses TRBV5-1 with TRBJ1-1; no firm D call. Trimming took off 1 base at V and 5 bases at J, with 18 bases between the two ends. CDR1 and CDR2 (germline): SGHRS, YFSETQ. This CDR3 comprises 16 residues. The CDR3 protein is CASSLMRGPQGTEAFF. The CDR3, as DNA: TGCGCCAGCAGCTTGATGCGCGGGCCTCAAGGGACTGAAGCTTTCTTT. The whole variable domain, filled in from reference TRBV5-1 and TRBJ1-1, reads KAGVTQTPRYLIKTRGQQVTLSCSPISGHRSVSWYQQTPGQGLQFLFEYFSETQRNKGNFPGRFSGRQFSNSRSEMNVSTLELGDSALYLCASSLMRGPQGTEAFFGQGTRLTVV.

The gene calls are TRBV7-3 and TRBJ2-4, with D maybe TRBD2 (6 bases). Germline V gene sequence: CDR1 SGHTA, CDR2 FQGTGA. The CDR3 is 16 amino acids. V dropped 5 bases and J dropped 0 bases, with 14 bases sitting between them. CDR3 nucleotide sequence: TGTGCCAGCAGCCCAAGCGGGTTGGTAGCCAAAAACATTCAGTACTTC. This sequence encodes CASSPSGLVAKNIQYF.

The chain combines TRBV3-1 with TRBJ2-1; 8 bases map to TRBD2. V trimming: 0 bases; J trimming: 4 bases; junction bases outside the gene matches: 5. Germline CDR1 LGHDT, CDR2 YNNKEL (reference sequence). The length of the CDR3 is 16 residues. The CDR3 spells CASSQERTSGYNEQFF. CDR3 DNA: TGTGCCAGCAGCCAAGAGAGAACTAGCGGATACAATGAGCAGTTCTTC.

Of note for this clonotype: A much larger clonotype is one base distant, so this may be a read error. The chain has TRBV10-3 and TRBJ2-3; TRBD2 agrees at 11 bases. CDR3 length: 14 residues. Germline V CDR1 and CDR2: ENHRY, SYGVKD. V was clipped by 7 bases and J by 1 base; unmatched bases: 1. As DNA, the CDR3 is TGTGCCATCAAGACTAGCGGGGGCACAGATACGCAGTATTTT. Translated: CAIKTSGGTDTQYF.

The chain recombines TRBV28 with TRBJ1-5; 7 bases are shared with TRBD1. This CDR3 region has 14 residues. Germline V gene lookup returns CDR1 MDHEN and CDR2 SYDVKM. V was pared by 7 bases and J by 3 bases, with 6 bases of the junction left unmatched. The CDR3, as DNA: TGTGCCAGCACCCAAGGGGGCCCCAATCAGCCCCAGCATTTT. Its translation: CASTQGGPNQPQHF.

This clonotype was counted at least ten times. The CDR3 spells CASSLRGRDNQPQHF. The DNA of the CDR3 is TGTGCCAGCAGTTTACGAGGGAGGGACAATCAGCCCCAGCATTTT. The chain employs TRBV12-3 or TRBV12-4 and TRBJ1-5, with D hard to call. Trimming took 2 bases from V and 3 from J, leaving 11 bases between them. The CDR3 length is 15 residues.